The T cell receptor beta chain described here comes from a study of blood T cell repertoires in COVID-19. Source study methods: By means of reference gene primer amplification, nucleated cell counts were estimated. The protocol was immunoSEQ multiplex PCR, while the TCRdb copy is restricted to in-frame clones and leaves out a portion. V and J calls and clone size follow that table, whereas D and trimming were derived from the DNA. The sample has 150,000 to 200,000 clones, 89% seen once; the top ten hold about 1.9%. The sample consisted of peripheral blood. The TCR comes from a young man who had recovered from COVID-19.

The DNA of the CDR3 is TGTGCCAGCAGTTACGGCGGAGGGGACGAGCAGTACTTC. The encoded protein is CASSYGGGDEQYF. The chain couples TRBV7-9 to TRBJ2-7; possibly TRBD2 for D (6 bases). CDR1 is SEHNR and CDR2 is FQNEAQ in the germline V gene (reference sequence). The V and J ends lost 6 bases and 5 bases respectively, with 14 bases between them. This CDR3 has 13 residues.